Reported below is one TCR beta chain. The antigen remains undetermined. The data are from a study of STAT5B mutations in CD4+ large granular lymphocyte leukemia. Study-wide results and limits: Approximately 25% of private leukemic clonotypes occurred rarely in other patients' non-leukemic repertoires. 8/27 top patient clones versus 2/35 control clones were TRBV06-family.

Germline CDR1 and CDR2: SEHNR and FQNEAQ (reference sequence). J lost 8 bases, V lost 5 bases, and 5 bases had no gene match. The CDR3 loop spans 12 amino acids. This was a survey-level run. Authors' methods: Lowest detectable productive clonotype frequency was 2.59 x 10-5. TCRdb keeps only in-frame clones here, not all; method: immunoSEQ multiplex PCR. V and J calls and clone size are as listed in that table; D and trimming were resolved from the DNA. Of under 25,000 clones detected, about two thirds appear once; the ten largest clones hold less than 0.85%. This sequence was found in a human donor in good health. The V gene is TRBV7-9, the J gene TRBJ1-2, with 7 bases fitting TRBD1. The sample consisted of CD4+ T cells from blood buffy coats. In DNA, the CDR3 is TGTGCCAGCAGCCAAAGACAGGGAGGCTACACCTTC. The encoded protein is CASSQRQGGYTF.